This T cell receptor beta chain was observed in a study of radiation and T cells in renal cell carcinoma. This sample's time point: baseline pretreatment blood. Sample treatment: 15 Gy SBRT to primary tumor, nephrectomy 4 weeks later. The CDR3 totals 17 residues. V lost 1 base to trimming and J lost 3 bases, with 16 bases between them. The germline CDR1 and CDR2 sequences are LGHNA and YSLEER. Assay: immunoSEQ multiplex PCR; the TCRdb copy retains only in-frame clones and omits some. The sample carries around 160,000 clones, about 88% recorded once. Here the sequenced sample was blood, taken from a patient whose treatment included radiotherapy and nephrectomy. The TCR sequence derives from a woman between 70 and 85 years old with renal cell carcinoma. The chain has TRBV4-3 and TRBJ1-3; D may be TRBD1 (5 bases). CDR3 sequence: CASSQGDGGGFGNTIYF. For the CDR3, the DNA is TGCGCCAGCAGCCAAGGAGACGGGGGTGGATTTGGAAACACCATATATTTT.